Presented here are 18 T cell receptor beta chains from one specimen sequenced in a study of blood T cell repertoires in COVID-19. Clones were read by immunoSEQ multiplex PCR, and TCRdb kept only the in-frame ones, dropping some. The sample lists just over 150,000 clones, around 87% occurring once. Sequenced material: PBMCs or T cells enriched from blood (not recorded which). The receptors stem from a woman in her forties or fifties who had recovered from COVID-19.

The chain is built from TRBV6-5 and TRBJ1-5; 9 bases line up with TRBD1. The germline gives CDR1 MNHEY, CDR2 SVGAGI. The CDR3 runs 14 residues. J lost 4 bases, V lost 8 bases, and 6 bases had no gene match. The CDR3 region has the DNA TGTGCCAGCGCCCGGACAGGGGATAATCAGCCCCAGCATTTT. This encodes CASARTGDNQPQHF.

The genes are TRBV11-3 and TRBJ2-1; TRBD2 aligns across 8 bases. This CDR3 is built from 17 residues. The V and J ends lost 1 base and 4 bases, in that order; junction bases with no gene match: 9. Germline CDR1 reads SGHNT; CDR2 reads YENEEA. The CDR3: CASSLGSGGALYNEQFF. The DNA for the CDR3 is TGTGCCAGCAGCTTAGGGTCGGGAGGGGCGCTGTACAATGAGCAGTTCTTC. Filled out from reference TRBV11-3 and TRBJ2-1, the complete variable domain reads EAGVVQSPRYKIIEKKQPVAFWCNPISGHNTLYWYLQNLGQGPELLIRYENEEAVDDSQLPKDRFSAERLKGVDSTLKIQPAELGDSAVYLCASSLGSGGALYNEQFFGPGTRLTVL.

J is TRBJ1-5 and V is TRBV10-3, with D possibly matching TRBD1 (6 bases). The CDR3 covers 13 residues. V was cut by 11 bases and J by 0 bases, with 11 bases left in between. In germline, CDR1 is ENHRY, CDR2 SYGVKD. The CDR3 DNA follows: TGTGCCTCACAGGGTGATAGCAATCAGCCCCAGCATTTT. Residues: CASQGDSNQPQHF.

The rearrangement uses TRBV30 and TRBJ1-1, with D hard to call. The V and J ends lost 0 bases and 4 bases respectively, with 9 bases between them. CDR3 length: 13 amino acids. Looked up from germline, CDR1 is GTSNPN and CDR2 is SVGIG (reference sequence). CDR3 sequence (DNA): TGTGCCTGGAGTGTACGTCCCGGCACTGAAGCTTTCTTT. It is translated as CAWSVRPGTEAFF. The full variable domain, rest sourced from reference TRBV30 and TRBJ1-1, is SQTIHQWPATLVQPVGSPLSLECTVEGTSNPNLYWYRQAAGRGLQLLFYSVGIGQISSEVPQNLSASRPQDRQFILSSKKLLLSDSGFYLCAWSVRPGTEAFFGQGTRLTVV.

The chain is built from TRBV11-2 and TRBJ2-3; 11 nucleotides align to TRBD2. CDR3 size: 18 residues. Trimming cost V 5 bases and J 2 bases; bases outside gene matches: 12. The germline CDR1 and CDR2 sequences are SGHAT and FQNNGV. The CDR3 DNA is TGTGCCAGCAGCCCCAGAGCCGGGACTAGCGGCCTCACAGATACGCAGTATTTT. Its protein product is CASSPRAGTSGLTDTQYF.

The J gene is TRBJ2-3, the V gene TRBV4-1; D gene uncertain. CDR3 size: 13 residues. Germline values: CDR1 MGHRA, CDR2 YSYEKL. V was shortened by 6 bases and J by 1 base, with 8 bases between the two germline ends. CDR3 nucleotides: TGCGCCAGCAGTTTTGGCCGCACAGATACGCAGTATTTT. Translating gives CASSFGRTDTQYF.

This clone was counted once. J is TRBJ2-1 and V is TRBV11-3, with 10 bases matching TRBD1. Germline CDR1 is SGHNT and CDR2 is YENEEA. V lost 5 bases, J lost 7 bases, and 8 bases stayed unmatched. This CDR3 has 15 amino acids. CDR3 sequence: CASSQAGTGVNEQFF. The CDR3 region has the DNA TGTGCCAGCAGCCAAGCCGGGACAGGGGTGAATGAGCAGTTCTTC.

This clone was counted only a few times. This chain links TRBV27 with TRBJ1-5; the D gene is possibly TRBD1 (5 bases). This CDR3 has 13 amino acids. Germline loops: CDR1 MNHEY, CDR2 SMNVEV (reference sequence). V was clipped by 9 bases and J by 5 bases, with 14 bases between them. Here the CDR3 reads CASRQGWYQPQHF. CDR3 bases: TGTGCCAGTAGGCAGGGTTGGTATCAGCCCCAGCATTTT.

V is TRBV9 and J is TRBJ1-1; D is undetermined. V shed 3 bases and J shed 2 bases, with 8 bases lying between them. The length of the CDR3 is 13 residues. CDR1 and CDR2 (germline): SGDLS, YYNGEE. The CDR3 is CASSETPNTEAFF. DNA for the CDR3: TGTGCCAGCAGCGAGACACCTAACACTGAAGCTTTCTTT.

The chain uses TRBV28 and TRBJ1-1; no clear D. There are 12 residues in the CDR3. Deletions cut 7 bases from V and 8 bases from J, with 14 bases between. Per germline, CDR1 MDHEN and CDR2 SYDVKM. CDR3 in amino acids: CASTARLFEAFF. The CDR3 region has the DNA TGTGCCAGCACGGCACGACTTTTCGAAGCTTTCTTT.

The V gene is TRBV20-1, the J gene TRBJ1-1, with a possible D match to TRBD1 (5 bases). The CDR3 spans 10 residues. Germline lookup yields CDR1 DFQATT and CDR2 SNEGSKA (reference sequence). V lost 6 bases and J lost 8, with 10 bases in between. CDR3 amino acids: CSAREFEAFF. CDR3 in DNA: TGCAGTGCCAGGGAATTCGAAGCTTTCTTT.

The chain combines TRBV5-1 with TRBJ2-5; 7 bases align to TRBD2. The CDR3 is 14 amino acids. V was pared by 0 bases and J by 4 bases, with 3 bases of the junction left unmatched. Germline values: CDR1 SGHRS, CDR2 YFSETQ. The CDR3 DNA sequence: TGCGCCAGCAGCTTGGCGGGGGGACGAGAGACCCAGTACTTC. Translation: CASSLAGGRETQYF.

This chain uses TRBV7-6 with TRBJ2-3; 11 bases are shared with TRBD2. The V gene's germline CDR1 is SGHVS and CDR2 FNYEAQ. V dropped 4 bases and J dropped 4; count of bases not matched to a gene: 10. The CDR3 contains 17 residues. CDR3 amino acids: CASSSEPTSGGPDTQYF. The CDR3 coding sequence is TGTGCCAGCAGCTCCGAGCCCACTAGCGGGGGACCAGATACGCAGTATTTT.

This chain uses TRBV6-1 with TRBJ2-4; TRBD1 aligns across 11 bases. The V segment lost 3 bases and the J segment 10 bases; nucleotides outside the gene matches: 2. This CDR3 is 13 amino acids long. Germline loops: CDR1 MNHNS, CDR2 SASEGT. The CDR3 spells CASSDGTGGIQYF. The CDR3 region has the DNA TGTGCCAGCAGTGACGGGACAGGGGGAATTCAGTACTTC.

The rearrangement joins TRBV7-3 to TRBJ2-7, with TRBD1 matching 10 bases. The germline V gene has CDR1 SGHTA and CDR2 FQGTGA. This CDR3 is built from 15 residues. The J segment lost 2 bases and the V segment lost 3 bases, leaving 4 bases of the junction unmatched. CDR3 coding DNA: TGTGCCAGCAGCTTCTCCGGGACAGGGGCCTACGAGCAGTACTTC. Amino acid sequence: CASSFSGTGAYEQYF.

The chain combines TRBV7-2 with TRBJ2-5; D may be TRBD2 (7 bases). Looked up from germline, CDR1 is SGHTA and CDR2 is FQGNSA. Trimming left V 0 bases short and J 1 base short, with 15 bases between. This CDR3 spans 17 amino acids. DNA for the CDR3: TGTGCCAGCAGCTTAGCGTCGGGCGGGGGCACCCAAGAGACCCAGTACTTC. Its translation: CASSLASGGGTQETQYF.

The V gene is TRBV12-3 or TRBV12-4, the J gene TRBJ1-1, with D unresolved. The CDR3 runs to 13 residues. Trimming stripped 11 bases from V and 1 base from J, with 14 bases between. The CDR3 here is CAYIKPGNTEAFF. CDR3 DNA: TGTGCCTATATAAAACCGGGGAACACTGAAGCTTTCTTT.

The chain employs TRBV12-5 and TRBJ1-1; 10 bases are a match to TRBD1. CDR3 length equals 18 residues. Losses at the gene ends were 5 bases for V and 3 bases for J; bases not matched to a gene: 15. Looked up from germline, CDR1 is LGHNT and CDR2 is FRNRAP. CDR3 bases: TGTGCTAGTGGTCTACCGGGACAGGGGAGGCTTGAGGACACTGAAGCTTTCTTT. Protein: CASGLPGQGRLEDTEAFF.